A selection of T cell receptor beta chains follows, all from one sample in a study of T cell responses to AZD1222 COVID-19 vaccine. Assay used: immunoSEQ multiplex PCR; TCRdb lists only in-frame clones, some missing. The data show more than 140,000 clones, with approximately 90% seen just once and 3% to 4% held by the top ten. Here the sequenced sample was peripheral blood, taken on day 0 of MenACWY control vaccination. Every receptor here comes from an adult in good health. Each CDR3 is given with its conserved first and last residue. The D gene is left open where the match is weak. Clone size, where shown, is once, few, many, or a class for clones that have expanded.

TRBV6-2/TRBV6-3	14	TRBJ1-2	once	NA	CASSYRTESDGYTF	TGTGCCAGCAGTTACCGGACGGAGAGTGATGGCTACACCTTC
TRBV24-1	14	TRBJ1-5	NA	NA	CATSASGLNQPQHF	TGTGCCACCAGTGCATCGGGGCTCAATCAGCCCCAGCATTTT
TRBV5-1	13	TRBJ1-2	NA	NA	CASSSRGDYGYTF	TGCGCCAGCAGCTCCAGGGGAGACTATGGCTACACCTTC
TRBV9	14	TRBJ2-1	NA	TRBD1	CASSGGQGYNEQFF	TGTGCCAGCAGCGGAGGACAGGGGTACAATGAGCAGTTCTTC
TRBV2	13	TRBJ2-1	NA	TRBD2	CASSTSGNNEQFF	TGTGCCAGCAGTACTAGCGGAAACAATGAGCAGTTCTTC
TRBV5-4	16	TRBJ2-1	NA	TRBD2	CASRFTSGGRYNEQFF	TGTGCCAGCAGATTTACTAGCGGGGGACGCTACAATGAGCAGTTCTTC
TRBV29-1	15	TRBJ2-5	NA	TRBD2	CSVEYSSGRQETQYF	TGCAGCGTTGAATATTCTAGCGGGAGACAAGAGACCCAGTACTTC
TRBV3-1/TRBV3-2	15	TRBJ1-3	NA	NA	CASSQVRRGGNTIYF	TGTGCCAGCAGCCAAGTAAGACGGGGTGGAAACACCATATATTTT
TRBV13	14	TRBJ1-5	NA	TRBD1	CASSRDRGNQPQHF	TGTGCCAGCAGTCGGGACAGGGGCAATCAGCCCCAGCATTTT
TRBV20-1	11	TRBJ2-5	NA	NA	CSAEIQETQYF	TGCAGTGCTGAAATCCAAGAGACCCAGTACTTC
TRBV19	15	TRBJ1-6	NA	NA	CASSSHTVRDSPLHF	TGTGCCAGTAGTAGCCACACGGTCCGGGACTCACCCCTCCACTTT
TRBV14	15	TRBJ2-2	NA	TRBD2	CASSLAGVGTGELFF	TGTGCCAGCAGCTTAGCGGGAGTAGGTACCGGGGAGCTGTTTTTT
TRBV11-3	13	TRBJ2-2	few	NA	CASSRHDTGELFF	TGTGCCAGCAGCCGCCATGATACCGGGGAGCTGTTTTTT
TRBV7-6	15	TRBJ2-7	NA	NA	CASSLTGTGPYEQYF	TGTGCCAGCAGTTTAACCGGGACTGGGCCCTACGAGCAGTACTTC
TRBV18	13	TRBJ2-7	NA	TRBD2	CASSPTREAEQYF	TGTGCCAGCTCACCCACGCGGGAGGCCGAGCAGTACTTC
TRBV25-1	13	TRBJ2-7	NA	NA	CASSDAGETKQYF	TGTGCCAGCAGTGATGCCGGGGAAACCAAGCAGTACTTC
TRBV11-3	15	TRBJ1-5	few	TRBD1	CASSPSGTEDQPQHF	TGTGCCAGCAGCCCGTCGGGGACAGAGGATCAGCCCCAGCATTTT
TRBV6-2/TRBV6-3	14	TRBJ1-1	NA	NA	CASSPVSVRTEAFF	TGTGCCAGCAGCCCGGTCAGTGTTAGGACTGAAGCTTTCTTT
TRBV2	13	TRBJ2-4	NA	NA	CASKSMTKVVQYF	TGTGCCAGCAAGAGTATGACAAAGGTGGTTCAGTACTTC
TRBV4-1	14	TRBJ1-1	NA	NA	CASSLAGGATEAFF	TGCGCCAGCAGCCTAGCGGGCGGGGCCACTGAAGCTTTCTTT
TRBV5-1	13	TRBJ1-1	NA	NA	CASSFRKNTEAFF	TGCGCCAGCAGCTTTCGGAAGAACACTGAAGCTTTCTTT
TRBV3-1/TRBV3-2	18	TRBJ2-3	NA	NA	CASSQAREILPRTDTQYF	TGTGCCAGCAGCCAAGCACGCGAGATACTTCCACGCACAGATACGCAGTATTTT
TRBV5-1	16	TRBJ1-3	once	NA	CASSLSLGADGNTIYF	TGCGCCAGCAGCTTATCCCTGGGGGCAGATGGAAACACCATATATTTT
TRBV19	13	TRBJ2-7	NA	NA	CASSLEGTYEQYF	TGTGCCAGTAGCCTAGAGGGAACCTACGAGCAGTACTTC
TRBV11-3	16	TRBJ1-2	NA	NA	CASSSRTAGGAWGYTF	TGTGCCAGCAGCTCGCGGACAGCTGGAGGGGCGTGGGGCTACACCTTC
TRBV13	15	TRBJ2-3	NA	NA	CASSFEGDSTDTQYF	TGTGCCAGCAGCTTCGAGGGGGATAGCACAGATACGCAGTATTTT
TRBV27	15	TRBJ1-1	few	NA	CASRVAGVYNTEAFF	TGTGCCAGCAGAGTTGCAGGGGTCTATAACACTGAAGCTTTCTTT
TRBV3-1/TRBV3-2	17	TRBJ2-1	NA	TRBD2	CASSQGLRTSVGNEQFF	TGTGCCAGCAGCCAAGGTCTCCGGACTAGCGTTGGTAATGAGCAGTTCTTC
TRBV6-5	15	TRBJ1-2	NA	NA	CASSPSPRLPYGYTF	TGTGCCAGCAGCCCCTCCCCTCGACTTCCCTATGGCTACACCTTC
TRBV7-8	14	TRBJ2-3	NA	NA	CASSPRTSLDTQYF	TGTGCCAGCAGCCCCCGGACAAGTTTAGATACGCAGTATTTT
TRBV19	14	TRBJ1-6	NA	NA	CASSVGLYNSPLHF	TGTGCCAGTAGTGTGGGCCTCTATAATTCACCCCTCCACTTT
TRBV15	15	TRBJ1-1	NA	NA	CATRGWAGLNTEAFF	TGTGCCACCAGGGGGTGGGCAGGGTTGAACACTGAAGCTTTCTTT
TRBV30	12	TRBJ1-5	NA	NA	CAWEAPTGAVHF	TGTGCCTGGGAGGCGCCGACAGGTGCTGTTCATTTT
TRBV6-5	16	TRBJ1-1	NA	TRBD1	CASSYGDRPMNTEAFF	TGTGCCAGCAGTTACGGGGACAGGCCGATGAACACTGAAGCTTTCTTT
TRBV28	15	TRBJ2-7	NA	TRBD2	CASSPVGGVIHEQYF	TGTGCCAGCAGTCCCGTGGGAGGGGTTATACACGAGCAGTACTTC
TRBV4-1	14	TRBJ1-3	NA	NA	CASSPGLLENTIYF	TGCGCCAGCAGCCCTGGACTGCTGGAAAACACCATATATTTT
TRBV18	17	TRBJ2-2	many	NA	CASSPSPTGRGTGELFF	TGTGCCAGCTCACCATCGCCGACGGGACGTGGCACCGGGGAGCTGTTTTTT
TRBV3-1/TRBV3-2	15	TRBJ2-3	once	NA	CASSQDVGGTDTQYF	TGTGCCAGCAGCCAAGATGTCGGGGGCACAGATACGCAGTATTTT
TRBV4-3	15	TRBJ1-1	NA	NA	CASSQVRSGNTEAFF	TGCGCCAGCAGCCAAGTAAGGAGCGGGAACACTGAAGCTTTCTTT
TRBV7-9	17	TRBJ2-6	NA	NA	CASSLERVISGANVLTF	TGTGCCAGCAGCTTAGAGAGGGTGATCTCTGGGGCCAACGTCCTGACTTTC
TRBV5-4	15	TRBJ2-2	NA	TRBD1	CASSLAGQVTGELFF	TGTGCCAGCAGCTTGGCGGGACAGGTCACCGGGGAGCTGTTTTTT
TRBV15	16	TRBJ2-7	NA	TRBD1	CATSRRDRGSSYEQYF	TGTGCCACCAGCAGGAGAGACAGGGGCAGCTCCTACGAGCAGTACTTC
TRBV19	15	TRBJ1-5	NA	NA	CAPPRGRYSNQPQHF	TGTGCCCCTCCACGGGGGCGGTATAGCAATCAGCCCCAGCATTTT
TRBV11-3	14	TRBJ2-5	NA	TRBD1	CASSFRTGQETQYF	TGTGCCAGCAGCTTTAGGACAGGACAAGAGACCCAGTACTTC
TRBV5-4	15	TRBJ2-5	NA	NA	CASSLRGGARETQYF	TGTGCCAGCAGCTTGAGGGGGGGGGCCCGAGAGACCCAGTACTTC
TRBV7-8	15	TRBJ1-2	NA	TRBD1	CASSFLLPGQGGYTF	TGTGCCAGCAGCTTCCTCTTACCGGGACAGGGGGGCTACACCTTC
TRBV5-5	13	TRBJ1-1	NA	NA	CASSSTANTEAFF	TGTGCCAGCAGCTCGACAGCGAACACTGAAGCTTTCTTT